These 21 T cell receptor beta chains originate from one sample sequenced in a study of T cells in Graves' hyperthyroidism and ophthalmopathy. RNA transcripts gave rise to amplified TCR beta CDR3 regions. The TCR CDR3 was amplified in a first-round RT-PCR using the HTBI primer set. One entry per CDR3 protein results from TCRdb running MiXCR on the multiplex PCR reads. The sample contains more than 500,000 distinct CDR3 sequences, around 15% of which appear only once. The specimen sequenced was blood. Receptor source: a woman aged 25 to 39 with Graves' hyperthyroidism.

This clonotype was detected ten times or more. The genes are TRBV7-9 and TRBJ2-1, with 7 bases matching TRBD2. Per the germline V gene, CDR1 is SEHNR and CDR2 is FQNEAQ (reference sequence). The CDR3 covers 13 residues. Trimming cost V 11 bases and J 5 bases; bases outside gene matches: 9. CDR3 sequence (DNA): TGTGCCTGGCGGGACGGGAGGAACAATGAGCAGTTCTTC. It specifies CAWRDGRNNEQFF. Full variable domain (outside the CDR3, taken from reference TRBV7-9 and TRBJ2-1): DTGVSQNPRHKITKRGQNVTFRCDPISEHNRLYWYRQTLGQGPEFLTYFQNEAQLEKSRLLSDRFSAERPKGSFSTLEIQRTEQGDSAMYLCAWRDGRNNEQFFGPGTRLTVL.

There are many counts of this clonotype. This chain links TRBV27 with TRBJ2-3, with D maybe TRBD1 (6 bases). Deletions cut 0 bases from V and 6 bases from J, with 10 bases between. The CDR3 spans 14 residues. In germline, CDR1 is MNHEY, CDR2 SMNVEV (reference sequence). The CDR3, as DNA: TGTGCCAGCAGTTTATCCCAGGGGACCGATACGCAGTATTTT. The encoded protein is CASSLSQGTDTQYF.

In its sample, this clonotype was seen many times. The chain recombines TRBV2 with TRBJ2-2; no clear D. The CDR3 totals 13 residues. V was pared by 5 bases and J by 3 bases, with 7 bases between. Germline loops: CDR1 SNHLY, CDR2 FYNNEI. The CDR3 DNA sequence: TGTGCCAGCAGTAATACTTACACCGGGGAGCTGTTTTTT. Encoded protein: CASSNTYTGELFF.

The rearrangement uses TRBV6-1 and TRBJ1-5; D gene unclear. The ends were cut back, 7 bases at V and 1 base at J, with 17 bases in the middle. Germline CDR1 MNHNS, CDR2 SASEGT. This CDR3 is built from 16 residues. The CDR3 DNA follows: TGTGCCAGCAACACACAAGGGAGGTCAAGCAATCAGCCCCAGCATTTT. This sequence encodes CASNTQGRSSNQPQHF.

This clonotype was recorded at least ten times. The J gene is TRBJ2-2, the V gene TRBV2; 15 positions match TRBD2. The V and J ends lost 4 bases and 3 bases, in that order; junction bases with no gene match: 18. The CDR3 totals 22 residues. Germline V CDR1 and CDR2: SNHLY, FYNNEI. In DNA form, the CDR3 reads TGTGCCAGCAGTGGGGTCCTCAGGACTAGCGGGAGGGTTATGATTGACACCGGGGAGCTGTTTTTT. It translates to CASSGVLRTSGRVMIDTGELFF.

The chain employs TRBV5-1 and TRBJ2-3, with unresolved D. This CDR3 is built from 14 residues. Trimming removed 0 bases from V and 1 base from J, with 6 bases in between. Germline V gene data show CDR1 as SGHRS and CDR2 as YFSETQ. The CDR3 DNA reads TGCGCCAGCAGCTTGGATCAGCGCACAGATACGCAGTATTTT. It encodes CASSLDQRTDTQYF.

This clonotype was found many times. The CDR3 region is CASSVSASSYEQYF. In DNA form, the CDR3 reads TGTGCCAGCAGCGTATCCGCTAGCTCCTACGAGCAGTACTTC. The J gene is TRBJ2-7, the V gene TRBV9; D is unresolved. Germline CDR1 reads SGDLS; CDR2 reads YYNGEE. CDR3 length: 14 amino acids. V lost 1 base, J lost 0 bases, and 8 bases lay in between. Full variable domain (remainder filled in from reference TRBV9 and TRBJ2-7): DSGVTQTPKHLITATGQRVTLRCSPRSGDLSVYWYQQSLDQGLQFLIQYYNGEERAKGNILERFSAQQFPDLHSELNLSSLELGDSALYFCASSVSASSYEQYFGPGTRLTVT.

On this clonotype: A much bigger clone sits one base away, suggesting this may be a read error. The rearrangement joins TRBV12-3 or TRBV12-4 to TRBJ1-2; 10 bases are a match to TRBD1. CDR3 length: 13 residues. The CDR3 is CASTPTGGYGYAF. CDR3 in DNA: TGTGCCAGCACCCCGACAGGGGGCTATGGCTACGCCTTC.

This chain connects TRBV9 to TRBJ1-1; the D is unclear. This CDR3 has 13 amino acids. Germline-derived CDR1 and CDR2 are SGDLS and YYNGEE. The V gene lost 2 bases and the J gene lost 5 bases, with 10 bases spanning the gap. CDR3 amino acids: CASSVGIETEAFF. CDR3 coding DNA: TGTGCCAGCAGCGTGGGGATTGAGACTGAAGCTTTCTTT.

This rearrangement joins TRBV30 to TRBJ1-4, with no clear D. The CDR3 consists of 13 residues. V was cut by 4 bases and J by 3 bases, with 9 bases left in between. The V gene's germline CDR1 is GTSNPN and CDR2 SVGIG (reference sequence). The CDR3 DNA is TGTGCCTGGAAGCTGGGATCTAATGAAAAACTGTTTTTT. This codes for CAWKLGSNEKLFF.

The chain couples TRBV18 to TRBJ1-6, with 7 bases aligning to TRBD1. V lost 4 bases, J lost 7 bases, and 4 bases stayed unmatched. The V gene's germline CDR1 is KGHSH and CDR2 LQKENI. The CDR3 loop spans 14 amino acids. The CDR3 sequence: CASSHRDRNSPLHF. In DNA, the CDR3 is TGTGCCAGCTCACACCGGGACAGAAATTCACCCCTCCACTTT.

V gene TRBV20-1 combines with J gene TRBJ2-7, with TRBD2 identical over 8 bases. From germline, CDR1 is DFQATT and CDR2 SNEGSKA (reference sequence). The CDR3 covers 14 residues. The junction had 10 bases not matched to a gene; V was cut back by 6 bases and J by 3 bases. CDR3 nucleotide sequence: TGCAGTGCCCAGTTAGCGGGGCCTCACTACGAGCAGTACTTC. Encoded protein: CSAQLAGPHYEQYF.

The chain's CDR3 is CSVGYPGPGPRGYTF. The CDR3 DNA sequence: TGCAGCGTTGGCTACCCAGGGCCGGGACCTCGTGGCTACACCTTC. The rearrangement joins TRBV29-1 to TRBJ1-2, with a weak D call TRBD1 (5 bases). CDR1 is SQVTM, CDR2 ANQGSEA, per germline. The CDR3 spans 15 residues. V lost 4 bases and J 7 bases, leaving 22 bases between the germline ends.

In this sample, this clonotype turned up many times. The CDR3 DNA reads TGTGCCAGCAGTTCCCGGACAGGAAGATCCCACGAGCAGTACTTC. Its protein is CASSSRTGRSHEQYF. This sequence joins TRBV28 and TRBJ2-7, with TRBD1 identical over 7 bases. This CDR3 contains 15 residues. Trimming at V came to 4 bases and at J to 5 bases, leaving 11 bases not matched to a gene. Germline CDR1 reads MDHEN; CDR2 reads SYDVKM.

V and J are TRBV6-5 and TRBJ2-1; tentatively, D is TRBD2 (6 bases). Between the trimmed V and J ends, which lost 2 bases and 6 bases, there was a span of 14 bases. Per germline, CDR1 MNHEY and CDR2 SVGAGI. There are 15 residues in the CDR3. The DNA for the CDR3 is TGTGCCAGCAGTTACGACGGGGGAGACTCCAATGAGCAGTTCTTC. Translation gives CASSYDGGDSNEQFF.

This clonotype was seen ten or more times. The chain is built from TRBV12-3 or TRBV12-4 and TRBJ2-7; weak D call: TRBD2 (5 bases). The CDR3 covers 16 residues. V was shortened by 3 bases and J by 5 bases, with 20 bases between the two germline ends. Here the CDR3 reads CASSFIRGTAFDEQYF. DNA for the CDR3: TGTGCCAGCAGTTTTATTCGGGGAACAGCCTTCGACGAGCAGTACTTC.

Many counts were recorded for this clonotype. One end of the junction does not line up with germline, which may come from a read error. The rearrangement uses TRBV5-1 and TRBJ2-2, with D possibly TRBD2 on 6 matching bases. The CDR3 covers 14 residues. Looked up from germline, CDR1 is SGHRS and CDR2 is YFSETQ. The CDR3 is CASSLGGDTGELFF. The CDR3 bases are TGTGCCAGCAGCTTAGGAGGGGACACCGGGGAGCTGTTTTTT.

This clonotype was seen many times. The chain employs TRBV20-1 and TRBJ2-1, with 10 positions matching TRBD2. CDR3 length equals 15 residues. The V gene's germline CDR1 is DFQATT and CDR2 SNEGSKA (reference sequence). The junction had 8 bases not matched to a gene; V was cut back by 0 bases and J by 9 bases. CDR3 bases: TGCAGTGCTAGAGATCCACTAGCGGGGTCCTCTGAGCAGTTCTTC. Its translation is CSARDPLAGSSEQFF.

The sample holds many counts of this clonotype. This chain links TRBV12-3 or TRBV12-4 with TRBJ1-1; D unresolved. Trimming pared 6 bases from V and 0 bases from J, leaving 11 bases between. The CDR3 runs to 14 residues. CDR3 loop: CASREGLMNTEAFF. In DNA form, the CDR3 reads TGTGCCAGCAGGGAGGGATTGATGAACACTGAAGCTTTCTTT.

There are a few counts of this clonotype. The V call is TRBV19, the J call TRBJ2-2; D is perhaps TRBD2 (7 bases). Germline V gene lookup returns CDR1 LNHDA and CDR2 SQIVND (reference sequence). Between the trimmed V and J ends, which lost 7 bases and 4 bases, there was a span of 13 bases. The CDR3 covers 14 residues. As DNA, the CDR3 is TGTGCCAGTATCGGGGGGCGAGGCACCGGGGAGCTGTTTTTT. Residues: CASIGGRGTGELFF.

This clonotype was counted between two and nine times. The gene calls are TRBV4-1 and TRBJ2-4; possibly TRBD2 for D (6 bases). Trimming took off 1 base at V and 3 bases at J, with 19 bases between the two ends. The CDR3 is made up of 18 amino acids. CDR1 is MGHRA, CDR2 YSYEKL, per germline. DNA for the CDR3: TGCGCCAGCAGCCAAGGAGGACCCCGGGGGTGGGGCAAAAACATTCAGTACTTC. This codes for CASSQGGPRGWGKNIQYF.